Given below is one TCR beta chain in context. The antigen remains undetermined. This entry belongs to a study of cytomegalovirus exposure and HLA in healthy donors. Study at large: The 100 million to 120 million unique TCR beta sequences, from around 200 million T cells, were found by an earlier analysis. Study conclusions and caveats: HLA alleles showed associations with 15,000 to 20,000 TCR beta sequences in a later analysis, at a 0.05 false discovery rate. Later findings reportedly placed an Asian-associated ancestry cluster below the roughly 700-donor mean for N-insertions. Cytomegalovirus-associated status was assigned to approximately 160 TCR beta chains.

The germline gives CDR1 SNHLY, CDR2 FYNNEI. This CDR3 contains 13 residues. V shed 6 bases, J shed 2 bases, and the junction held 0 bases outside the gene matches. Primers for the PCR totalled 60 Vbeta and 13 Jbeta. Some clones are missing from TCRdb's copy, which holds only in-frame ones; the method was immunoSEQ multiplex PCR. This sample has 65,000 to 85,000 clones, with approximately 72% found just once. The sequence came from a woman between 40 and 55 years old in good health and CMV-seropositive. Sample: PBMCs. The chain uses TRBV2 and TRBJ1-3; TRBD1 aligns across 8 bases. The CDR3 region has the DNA TGTGCCAGCAGACAGGGGGCTGGAAACACCATATATTTT. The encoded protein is CASRQGAGNTIYF.